A single sample gave rise to the 10 T cell receptor beta chains below, sequenced in a study of PD-L1 blockade in urothelial cancer. Measured with immunoSEQ multiplex PCR; TCRdb has only the in-frame clones, and not every one. The repertoire consists of 20,000 to 30,000 clones, with about 88% occurring once and the leading ten covering under 40%. This specimen consisted of PBMCs, obtained around atezolizumab (anti-PD-L1) treatment. The receptors shown here come from a man aged 55 to 70 with urothelial cancer.

The J gene is TRBJ2-7, the V gene TRBV7-8; possibly TRBD1 for D (5 bases). Deletions cut 5 bases from V and 5 bases from J, with 19 bases between. This CDR3 is built from 15 residues. Germline CDR1 SGHVS, CDR2 FQNEAQ. The CDR3 bases are TGTGCCAGCAGCAACCCGACTGGGCTCAGGGACGAGCAGTACTTC. Translating it yields CASSNPTGLRDEQYF. The entire variable domain, with the rest obtained from reference TRBV7-8 and TRBJ2-7, is as follows: GAGVSQSPRYKVAKRGQDVALRCDPISGHVSLFWYQQALGQGPEFLTYFQNEAQLDKSGLPSDRFFAERPEGSVSTLKIQRTQQEDSAVYLCASSNPTGLRDEQYFGPGTRLTVT.

The J gene is TRBJ1-1, the V gene TRBV10-2; D unclear. V was shortened by 4 bases and J by 1 base, with 7 bases between the two germline ends. Germline CDR1 WSHSY, CDR2 SAAADI. This CDR3 is built from 13 residues. DNA of the CDR3: TGCGCCAGCAGTGTACGGGAGAACACTGAAGCTTTCTTT. Its protein product is CASSVRENTEAFF.

The J gene is TRBJ2-1, the V gene TRBV30; the match to TRBD2 covers 12 bases. The CDR3 has 16 amino acids. The germline CDR1 and CDR2 sequences are GTSNPN and SVGIG (reference sequence). V was pared by 3 bases and J by 6 bases, with 9 bases of the junction left unmatched. CDR3 in amino acids: CAWSAALAGGGNEQFF. Written as DNA, the CDR3 is TGTGCCTGGAGCGCCGCCCTAGCGGGAGGGGGCAATGAGCAGTTCTTC.

The J gene is TRBJ2-7, the V gene TRBV30, with 11 bases aligning to TRBD1. Germline CDR1 and CDR2: GTSNPN and SVGIG (reference sequence). The trim removed 7 bases at V and 5 bases at J, leaving 7 bases unmatched. The CDR3 runs to 13 residues. Here the CDR3 DNA reads TGTGCCTCTGCCGGGACAGGGGGGAACGAGCAGTACTTC. It is translated as CASAGTGGNEQYF.

The chain couples TRBV5-6 to TRBJ1-1; D is ambiguous. Germline-derived CDR1 and CDR2 are SGHDT and YYEEEE. V was cut by 3 bases and J by 4 bases, with 13 bases left in between. This CDR3 is 14 amino acids long. CDR3 sequence (DNA): TGTGCCAGCAGCTATCCGACATCCCCCACTGAAGCTTTCTTT. Its translation is CASSYPTSPTEAFF.

The gene calls are TRBV5-1 and TRBJ1-6; 9 positions agree with TRBD1. V dropped 0 bases and J dropped 10; count of bases not matched to a gene: 5. The germline V gene has CDR1 SGHRS and CDR2 YFSETQ. The CDR3 contains 15 residues. As DNA, the CDR3 is TGCGCCAGCAGCTTGGAAGGACAGGGGAGCTCACCCCTCCACTTT. Protein sequence: CASSLEGQGSSPLHF.

Of note for this clone: Additional DNA sequences in this sample encode the identical CDR3. V is TRBV9 and J is TRBJ2-7, with D perhaps matching TRBD2 (5 bases). Trimming removed 0 bases at V and 0 bases at J, with 7 bases between. Germline V gene lookup returns CDR1 SGDLS and CDR2 YYNGEE. This CDR3 has 14 amino acids. The CDR3 loop reads CASSVDGSSYEQYF. CDR3 coding DNA: TGTGCCAGCAGCGTAGATGGGAGCTCCTACGAGCAGTACTTC.

The chain employs TRBV30 and TRBJ1-2; D not resolved. There are 13 residues in the CDR3. Germline V gene lookup returns CDR1 GTSNPN and CDR2 SVGIG (reference sequence). V lost 2 bases to trimming and J lost 1 base, with 8 bases between them. CDR3: CAWSTGINYGYTF. DNA of the CDR3: TGTGCCTGGAGTACGGGAATTAACTATGGCTACACCTTC.

V gene TRBV2 combines with J gene TRBJ2-7; D not certain. Trimming removed 3 bases from V and 4 bases from J, with 13 bases in between. This CDR3 region has 14 residues. The germline CDR1 and CDR2 sequences are SNHLY and FYNNEI. The CDR3 sequence is CASSDSSQYYEQYF. CDR3 bases: TGTGCCAGCAGTGACTCCTCACAGTATTACGAGCAGTACTTC. The complete variable domain, with remaining parts taken from reference TRBV2 and TRBJ2-7, reads EPEVTQTPSHQVTQMGQEVILRCVPISNHLYFYWYRQILGQKVEFLVSFYNNEISEKSEIFDDQFSVERPDGSNFTLKIRSTKLEDSAMYFCASSDSSQYYEQYFGPGTRLTVT.

This sequence joins TRBV9 and TRBJ1-2, with a tentative D call TRBD1 (5 bases). The CDR3 spans 14 residues. Germline V gives CDR1 SGDLS, CDR2 YYNGEE. Trimming removed 0 bases from V and 2 bases from J, with 8 bases in between. The CDR3: CASSVDQGNYGYTF. DNA for the CDR3: TGTGCCAGCAGCGTAGATCAGGGCAACTATGGCTACACCTTC.